This T cell receptor (beta chain) was identified in a study of blood T cell repertoires in COVID-19. Study context: Material from acute and convalescent COVID-19 was sourced from the United States, Italy and Spain. Sample material is recorded as cDNA or gDNA derived from T cells, B-cell-depleted T cells, or PBMCs.

This CDR3 has 13 amino acids. V lost 0 bases to trimming and J lost 7 bases, with 7 bases between them. Germline CDR1 reads LNHNV; CDR2 reads YYDKDF (reference sequence). Per the study methods: Reference gene primers were amplified, and this amplification served to estimate nucleated cell counts. Method: immunoSEQ multiplex PCR; TCRdb's copy keeps in-frame clones and lacks some. That table gives V, J and clone size, and the DNA gave D and trimming. Here the sample spans approximately 200,000 clones, about 86% being singletons. The sample was peripheral blood. The chain recombines TRBV15 with TRBJ2-1; the D gene is possibly TRBD1 (5 bases). The sequence derives from a woman between 50 and 59 years old with acute or convalescent COVID-19. In nucleotides, the CDR3 is TGTGCCACCAGCAGAGAGGGGCGGAATGAGCAGTTCTTC. This codes for CATSREGRNEQFF.